Only a few counts were recorded for the clone carrying this T cell receptor (beta chain). The data are from a study of blood T cell repertoires in COVID-19. Study overall: Sources were T cells, B-cell-depleted T cells, or PBMCs; the material itself was cDNA or gDNA.

Trimming cost V 6 bases and J 0 bases, with 9 bases left between them. In germline, CDR1 is MNHEY, CDR2 SVGAGI. CDR3 size: 14 residues. Data came from immunoSEQ multiplex PCR; TCRdb stores just in-frame clones and leaves some out. The data contain over 250,000 clones, 70% to 90% of them singletons. The chain carries TRBV6-5 and TRBJ1-5; D gene unclear. This TCR was sampled from a woman in her 30s with acute or convalescent COVID-19. Material: peripheral blood. The CDR3 is CASRPGYSNQPQHF. The CDR3 DNA follows: TGTGCCAGCAGACCAGGTTATAGCAATCAGCCCCAGCATTTT.